This T cell receptor beta chain is drawn from a study of Ad26.COV2.S vaccination and SARS-CoV-2 variants. The treatment is: some 19 received Ad26.COV2.S at low or high dose, single or two shots; 5 received placebo; per-sample allocation not given. Sampling happened 63 days after the first vaccine or placebo injection. The individual, an adult aged 18-55 years, was a donor in Boston. This table comes from immunoSEQ multiplex PCR, and its TCRdb copy is limited to in-frame clones, with some not included. Altogether 510,000 or so clones are present, roughly 85% being singletons, with the ten largest covering roughly 12%. The sequencing here drew on peripheral blood, taken in a trial of Ad26.COV2.S vaccine versus placebo. This sequence was found in a person aged 18-65 years who received the Ad26.COV2.S COVID-19 vaccine or a placebo.

Written as DNA, the CDR3 is TGTGCCAGCAAGGCGGGAGCCCTCCCAGATACGCAGTATTTT. This gives the protein CASKAGALPDTQYF. The chain recombines TRBV28 with TRBJ2-3, with 7 bases matching TRBD2. The V gene end was trimmed by 7 bases and the J gene end by 4 bases; junction bases not matched to a gene: 8. Looked up from germline, CDR1 is MDHEN and CDR2 is SYDVKM. The CDR3 length is 14 residues.